The rows below give T cell receptor beta chains drawn from one sample of a study of blood T cells in healthy people across ages. TCRdb analysed the 5' RACE reads with MiXCR anew, one entry per CDR3 protein. The table has 800,000 to 950,000 distinct CDR3 sequences, approximately 32% seen once. These same data were also listed under a study on T cells of mothers and their children.

The sample consisted of blood. Receptors originate from a woman in her thirties or forties in good health. CDR3s include the opening cysteine and the closing phenylalanine or tryptophan. D genes are given only for firm matches. The size field is filled for only some rows; it gives once, few, many or a size class.

>TRBV28|TRBJ2-1|-|-
CTSSSSSRISDEQFF
TGTACCAGCAGTTCCTCGTCTAGAATTAGCGATGAGCAGTTCTTC
>TRBV12-3/TRBV12-4|TRBJ2-2|TRBD1|-
CASSPTGGTGELFF
TGTGCCAGCAGTCCGACAGGGGGCACCGGGGAGCTGTTTTTT
>TRBV4-2|TRBJ2-7|-|-
CASSQRGGAGEQYF
TGTGCCAGCAGCCAAAGGGGGGGTGCGGGCGAGCAGTACTTC
>TRBV20-1|TRBJ2-7|TRBD2|many
CSASQGSGTPNEQYF
TGCAGTGCTAGCCAGGGTAGCGGGACCCCCAACGAGCAGTACTTC
>TRBV7-3|TRBJ2-7|-|many
CASSFSQGYEQYF
TGTGCCAGCAGCTTCTCTCAGGGGTACGAGCAGTACTTC
>TRBV20-1|TRBJ2-6|-|many
CSARDSEYRGSGANVLTF
TGCAGTGCTAGAGATTCAGAATATCGGGGGTCTGGGGCCAACGTCCTGACTTTC
>TRBV29-1|TRBJ1-1|-|many
CSVGQGRTEAFF
TGCAGCGTGGGCCAGGGGAGAACTGAAGCTTTCTTT
>TRBV29-1|TRBJ2-7|-|-
CNVGVAWGTYEQYF
TGCAACGTTGGGGTCGCCTGGGGGACGTACGAGCAGTACTTC
>TRBV6-1|TRBJ1-1|-|few
CASSEAKGLAFF
TGTGCCAGCAGTGAAGCGAAGGGGTTAGCTTTCTTT
>TRBV29-1|TRBJ2-3|TRBD1|many
CSAQGADTQYF
TGCAGCGCTCAGGGGGCAGATACGCAGTATTTT
>TRBV5-1|TRBJ2-7|-|many
CASSLGTGPIYEQYF
TGCGCCAGCAGCTTGGGGACTGGGCCCATCTACGAGCAGTACTTC
>TRBV6-2/TRBV6-3|TRBJ2-3|TRBD2|few
CASSRALAGGLTDTQYF
TGTGCCAGCAGTAGGGCGCTAGCGGGGGGGCTCACAGATACGCAGTATTTT
>TRBV7-9|TRBJ1-5|-|few
CASSLGSGASNQPQHF
TGTGCCAGCAGCTTGGGCTCTGGGGCGAGCAATCAGCCCCAGCATTTT
>TRBV6-5|TRBJ1-1|-|few
CASSYSRRENTEAFF
TGTGCCAGCAGTTACTCGCGCAGGGAAAACACTGAAGCTTTCTTT
>TRBV2|TRBJ2-1|TRBD2|-
CASSLAGGLATDEQFF
TGTGCCAGCAGCCTCGCTGGGGGACTAGCCACGGATGAGCAGTTCTTC
>TRBV6-1|TRBJ2-5|TRBD1|-
CASSSAGQGFGTQYF
TGTGCCAGCAGTTCAGCCGGACAGGGGTTCGGGACCCAGTACTTC
>TRBV7-3|TRBJ2-3|TRBD1|few
CASSLTRGTGDGTDTQYF
TGTGCCAGCAGCTTAACGAGGGGAACAGGGGATGGCACAGATACGCAGTATTTT
>TRBV24-1|TRBJ2-5|TRBD1|many
CATSEPGTGGQETQYF
TGTGCCACCAGTGAACCCGGGACAGGGGGACAAGAGACCCAGTACTTC
>TRBV29-1|TRBJ1-1|-|many
CSVGSRMNKAFF
TGCAGCGTTGGAAGTAGAATGAATAAAGCTTTCTTT
>TRBV7-8|TRBJ2-7|TRBD2|-
CASSLQAGEFYEQYF
TGTGCCAGCAGCTTACAAGCGGGAGAATTCTACGAGCAGTACTTC
>TRBV30|TRBJ2-7|TRBD1|many
CAWNVGTGEREQYF
TGTGCCTGGAATGTTGGGACAGGGGAACGCGAGCAGTACTTC
>TRBV4-1|TRBJ2-7|-|many
CASSQESTEVFSYEQYF
TGCGCCAGCAGCCAAGAATCGACGGAGGTCTTCTCCTACGAGCAGTACTTC
>TRBV12-3/TRBV12-4|TRBJ1-2|-|many
CASSVPGEGGYTF
TGTGCCAGCAGTGTCCCAGGGGAAGGGGGCTACACCTTC
>TRBV7-9|TRBJ2-1|-|many
CASSSGNSSYNEQFF
TGTGCCAGCAGCTCCGGGAATAGCTCCTACAATGAGCAGTTCTTC
>TRBV20-1|TRBJ1-5|-|few
CSARGQVDNQPQHF
TGCAGTGCTCGCGGGCAGGTTGACAATCAGCCCCAGCATTTT
>TRBV18|TRBJ1-1|-|-
CASSPLRETERAFF
TGTGCCAGCTCACCACTGAGAGAGACAGAACGAGCTTTCTTT
>TRBV7-2|TRBJ1-1|-|-
CASSLVRGKTEAFF
TGTGCCAGCAGCTTAGTTAGGGGGAAAACTGAAGCTTTCTTT
>TRBV20-1|TRBJ2-5|-|many
CSARPPGARQGETQYF
TGCAGTGCTAGACCTCCGGGAGCTCGGCAGGGGGAGACCCAGTACTTC
>TRBV24-1|TRBJ1-2|-|-
CATSERTDYGYTF
TGTGCCACCAGTGAGCGGACAGACTATGGCTACACCTTC
>TRBV20-1|TRBJ1-1|TRBD1|-
CSAEGQGAFATEAFF
TGCAGTGCTGAGGGACAGGGTGCATTCGCCACTGAAGCTTTCTTT
>TRBV18|TRBJ1-4|TRBD1|-
CASSPGQGTANEKLFF
TGTGCCAGCTCACCCGGACAGGGAACAGCTAATGAAAAACTGTTTTTT
>TRBV9|TRBJ1-6|-|many
CASSVGNSPLHF
TGTGCCAGCAGCGTAGGGAATTCACCCCTCCACTTT
>TRBV12-3/TRBV12-4|TRBJ2-2|-|many
CASSFPGELFF
TGTGCCAGCAGCTTCCCCGGGGAGCTGTTTTTT
>TRBV9|TRBJ1-2|-|few
CASSVSSQGGGYTF
TGTGCCAGCAGCGTAAGCTCGCAGGGCGGAGGCTACACCTTC
>TRBV7-9|TRBJ2-7|TRBD1|many
CASSPGGTGLGEQYF
TGTGCCAGCAGCCCAGGGGGGACAGGGTTGGGCGAGCAGTACTTC
>TRBV11-2|TRBJ1-2|-|many
CASSRDTTYGYTF
TGTGCCAGCAGCCGGGACACGACATATGGCTACACCTTC
>TRBV7-8|TRBJ2-5|-|many
CASSLLNLAGGEETQYF
TGTGCCAGCAGCTTACTTAACTTGGCAGGCGGAGAAGAGACCCAGTACTTC
>TRBV28|TRBJ2-1|-|few
CASSPPPGDVSRDEQFF
TGTGCCAGCAGCCCCCCGCCGGGCGATGTATCTAGGGATGAGCAGTTCTTC
>TRBV7-2|TRBJ1-2|-|-
CASSPDRGLYGYTF
TGTGCCAGCAGCCCCGATAGGGGCCTCTATGGCTACACCTTC
>TRBV12-3/TRBV12-4|TRBJ2-3|-|-
CASSNTADTQYF
TGTGCCAGCAGCAATACCGCAGATACGCAGTATTTT
>TRBV5-6|TRBJ1-1|-|few
CASSFGTSVAFF
TGTGCCAGTAGCTTTGGGACAAGCGTAGCTTTCTTT
>TRBV5-1|TRBJ2-2|-|once
CASSLGQTNTGERFF
TGCGCCAGCAGCTTGGGACAGACGAACACCGGGGAGCGGTTTTTT
>TRBV2|TRBJ1-1|TRBD1|few
CASRVQGAGGDTEAFF
TGTGCCAGCAGGGTACAGGGGGCCGGAGGGGACACTGAAGCTTTCTTT
>TRBV5-5|TRBJ1-2|-|few
CVSSLRSGDGYTF
TGTGTCAGCAGCTTGAGGTCAGGGGATGGCTACACCTTC
>TRBV24-1|TRBJ2-3|TRBD2|-
CATSDAPGTRPDTQYF
TGTGCCACCAGTGATGCTCCCGGGACTAGGCCAGATACGCAGTATTTT
>TRBV5-1|TRBJ1-4|TRBD1|-
CASSSTGSTNEKLFF
TGCGCCAGCAGCTCGACAGGGTCGACTAATGAAAAACTGTTTTTT
>TRBV6-1|TRBJ1-1|-|once
CASTLRIGMNTEAFF
TGTGCCAGCACCCTACGGATAGGGATGAACACTGAAGCTTTCTTT
>TRBV6-1|TRBJ1-5|-|-
CASSGTPAQPQHF
TGTGCCAGCAGTGGGACCCCTGCTCAGCCCCAGCATTTT
>TRBV12-3/TRBV12-4|TRBJ2-3|-|many
CASSLSPVAGDQYF
TGTGCCAGCAGTTTAAGCCCGGTTGCTGGGGACCAGTATTTT
>TRBV18|TRBJ2-5|-|many
CASSPTPEETQYF
TGTGCCAGCTCACCAACACCGGAAGAGACCCAGTACTTC
>TRBV4-1|TRBJ2-6|-|many
CASSQGTNSGANVLTF
TGCGCCAGCAGCCAAGGGACAAACTCTGGGGCCAACGTCCTGACTTTC
>TRBV19|TRBJ1-2|-|-
CASSIAELITGGGYTF
TGTGCCAGTAGTATAGCGGAGCTGATAACAGGTGGTGGCTACACCTTC
>TRBV11-3|TRBJ2-1|TRBD2|-
CASSNKRGQGQFF
TGTGCCAGCAGCAACAAGCGGGGTCAAGGGCAGTTCTTC
>TRBV30|TRBJ1-1|-|-
CAWNEQVWNTEAFF
TGTGCCTGGAACGAACAGGTCTGGAACACTGAAGCTTTCTTT
>TRBV7-9|TRBJ2-7|-|-
CASSPPVGEDEQYF
TGTGCCAGCAGCCCCCCGGTCGGGGAGGACGAGCAGTACTTC
>TRBV7-6|TRBJ2-1|TRBD2|-
CASSLARGLAGPYNEQFF
TGTGCCAGCAGCTTAGCGCGGGGACTAGCGGGACCCTACAATGAGCAGTTCTTC
>TRBV6-2/TRBV6-3|TRBJ2-2|-|-
CASRTDLNTGELFF
TGTGCCAGCAGAACGGACCTGAACACCGGGGAGCTGTTTTTT
>TRBV3-1|TRBJ2-2|-|-
CASSQFGAAGELFF
TGTGCCAGCAGCCAATTCGGGGCAGCCGGGGAGCTGTTTTTT
>TRBV6-4|TRBJ2-3|-|few
CASSDGSNTGTDTQYF
TGTGCCAGCAGTGATGGCTCTAACACAGGGACAGATACGCAGTATTTT